The clone carrying this T cell receptor beta chain was seen a handful of times. Its antigen is unknown. The source of the sample is a study of T cells after yellow fever vaccination. Trimming took off 6 bases at V and 10 bases at J, with 16 bases between the two ends. CDR1 and CDR2 from the germline V gene are MNHEY and SMNVEV (reference sequence). The CDR3 is 13 amino acids. Study-wide findings and caveats: Weaker overall was a secondary response that nonetheless peaked faster, on day 5 versus 15. The bulk population could contribute abundant contaminating clonotypes to FACS-sorted repertoires.

5'RACE template switching added a universal primer site and UMIs to TCR cDNA. TCRdb independently ran MiXCR on the 5' RACE reads; one entry per CDR3 protein. The sample holds 450,000 to 650,000 distinct CDR3 sequences; 13% are singletons and the top ten take over 13%. V is TRBV27 and J is TRBJ2-1; no firm D call. Sequenced material: PBMCs, taken on the day of the yellow fever booster vaccination. This TCR was recovered from a young man who received the YFV17D yellow fever vaccine. In DNA, the CDR3 is TGTGCCAGCAGAACCCTTTCTCGTCGAGAGCAGTTCTTC. It specifies CASRTLSRREQFF.